The T cell receptor (beta chain) described here comes from a study of shared clonotypes between healthy human individuals. Overall study findings and caveats: Among donors, the sharing of clonotypes was expected to be influenced by sequencing depth. Clonotypes shared by all four sorted-subset donors had higher generation probabilities than non-shared clonotypes. Enrolling few donors narrowed the genetic and exposure-history diversity that was represented.

V was clipped by 6 bases and J by 5 bases; unmatched bases: 7. This CDR3 is 15 amino acids long. Germline V gene sequence: CDR1 MDHEN, CDR2 SYDVKM. Assay: immunoSEQ multiplex PCR; the TCRdb copy retains only in-frame clones and omits some. In the table there are fewer than 350,000 clones, about nine tenths of which are singletons. In regard to this clone: The antigen remains unidentified.

This rearrangement joins TRBV28 to TRBJ2-2; 9 bases map to TRBD2. The TCR comes from a man younger than 35 in good health. Specimen: memory CD8+ T cells sorted from blood. Subset: CD45RO+ cells pooled with CCR7-negative TemRA cells. The CDR3 nucleotides are TGTGCCAGCAGGGAAGCGGGAGGAGGAACCGGGGAGCTGTTTTTT. Translated: CASREAGGGTGELFF.